Detailed here is one T cell receptor (beta chain). Its specific antigen is unknown. Base qualities are missing; no much larger clone stands one base away. The donors belonged to the validation cohort of approximately 130 subjects, which was separate from the 666-subject first cohort. Taken from cysteine to phenylalanine, the CDR3 has 16 residues. Only the CDR3 portion is preserved as DNA: 48 bases, with reading frame beginning at the first base. V lost 4 bases and J lost 5 bases; the stretch between them is 18 bases long. According to the germline V gene, CDR1 reads MGHRA and CDR2 reads YSYEKL. The data are from a study of cytomegalovirus exposure and HLA in healthy donors (dated by TCRdb to the late 2010s). Broadly, across the study: The 700 or so repertoires of the first cohort and the 120 validation repertoires were produced on the same platform, according to a later analysis. Besides the first cohort of approximately 710 subjects, a separate validation cohort made up of over 100 different subjects was used. The study was designed to test whether signatures of past pathogen exposure could be identified by cataloging public T cell receptors. To predict cytomegalovirus infection status, the study combined high-throughput TCR immunosequencing, statistical association of individual TCRs with disease status, and machine learning. Summary of the overall study and its limitations: The classifier was reported to diagnose cytomegalovirus status with high specificity and sensitivity in both the original cohort and the validation cohort. In a later analysis, TCRs clustered in the first cohort were found to also tend to co-occur in the roughly 120 validation repertoires, with approximately 93% of cluster scores above 0. Three of the identified cytomegalovirus-associated TCR beta chains were confirmed in vitro to be specific for cytomegalovirus antigens. The validation cohort had no HLA typing available for a later analysis, so co-occurrence within that cohort was assessed over all 120 or so repertoires. Most TCR sequences were observed very rarely across donors, whereas some public TCRs were present in many individuals. The authors suggested that the approach could potentially be generalized to other disease states and immunological phenotypes. A total of 150 to 200 TCR beta chains were listed by the study as associated with cytomegalovirus.

Library preparation was by the immunoSEQ multiplex PCR assay. As for the original processing: To diagnose cytomegalovirus status from the catalog of TCR beta chain sequences, a statistical classification framework was built. TCRdb limited this immuneACCESS table to in-frame rearrangements with V and J called. A share of clones is missing; checked studies link under half to unresolved V genes, and the rest is unexplained. Clone size and the V and J calls come from that table; the DNA yielded D and trimming. The table for this sample lists 100,000 to 120,000 clones; roughly 87% of them were counted only once. The top ten clonotypes cover about 1.9% of the sample.

The specimen was PBMCs. The clonotype comes from a woman aged 18-29 years in good health and CMV-seronegative. Recombination connected TRBV4-1 to TRBJ1-3; TRBD1 is possibly the D segment (5 matching bases). DNA sequence: TGCGCCAGCAGCCCCAGGGCCGCGAATAGCAGAAACACCATATATTTT. Its translation is CASSPRAANSRNTIYF.